This TCR beta chain derives from a study of regulatory T cells in long-lasting Graves disease (dated by TCRdb to about 2021). Looking at the study overall: Persistent Graves' disease was defined as persistently positive TSH receptor autoantibodies together with antithyroid drug treatment for over 5 years. This study used TCR sequencing and RNA sequencing of peripheral blood to compare persistent Graves' disease patients against newly diagnosed Graves' disease patients. The study was conducted in China and was registered as a clinical trial. A total of some 33 samples were covered by TCR sequencing, comprising roughly 13 persistent and some 20 newly diagnosed Graves' disease patients. On average, persistent Graves' disease patients in the clinical cohort had been on antithyroid drugs for approximately ten years.

The germline ends are 13 bases apart after V is trimmed by 2 bases and J by 12 bases. The CDR3 goes from the cysteine to the phenylalanine over 12 residues. This entry keeps only the CDR3 DNA: 36 bases, framed from base 1. As to this clonotype: Its target antigen remains unknown. No qualities accompany the bases; no much larger clone lies one base away.

In light of the paper, this sample's time point label describes: persistent/refractory GD, antithyroid drugs over 5 years with positive TRAb. For both TCR sequencing and RNA sequencing, RNA was extracted from PBMCs using TRIzol. The diagnosis of Graves' disease was made according to American Thyroid Association guidelines. Patients were recruited from an endocrinology department in Xi'an, China. Each patient gave approximately 10 milliliters of peripheral blood, collected in an EDTA anticoagulant tube. Ficoll Paque Plus density gradient separation was used to isolate PBMCs, and no further T cell sorting was done. An Agilent 2100 Bioanalyzer and agarose gel were used to check RNA quality, while a NanoDrop 2000 measured RNA concentration. Library method: multiplex PCR. Data came from an Illumina HiSeq 4000. CDR3 regions were amplified by Arm-PCR with iRepertoire HTBI primers to construct TCR beta libraries. PCR products were gel purified before sequencing. Under the source paper's analysis protocol: Gene usage analysis of CDR3 amino acid clonotypes relied on the approximately 60 TRBV and around 14 TRBJ segments identified across samples. Filtered high-quality paired reads were merged into contigs using COPE and FqMerger. Contigs were aligned with BLAST to IMGT TRBV, TRBD and TRBJ reference genes, and CDR3 was defined per IMGT. Any clonotype with a frequency above 0.1% was counted as a highly expanded clone. Shannon entropy served as the measure of repertoire diversity, while the Gini coefficient captured V-J evenness. A clonotype was considered public if more than one individual shared it. TCRdb reprocessing: public reads trimmed at Q25 with fastp, clones called with MiXCR, in-frame beta chains kept. Each record represents a unique CDR3 protein, reported with the most common genes and DNA among its rows. It is TCRdb's table, rather than the study itself, that gives the V and J calls and clone size. This sample lists some 370,000 distinct CDR3 sequences; less than 30% were detected once. Clones ranked in the top ten supply approximately 27% of the sample.

Points the paper makes about the study in general: TRBV28, TRBJ1-2 and TRBJ2-5 were preferentially used in persistent disease, while TRBV20-1 and TRBJ2-1 were favored in newly diagnosed disease. Only the TCR beta chain was sequenced and analyzed. Peripheral blood alone was examined, since thyroid tissue, which constituted the primary lesion, could not be accessed. As a limitation, the authors acknowledged that the small sample size may reduce accuracy. Persistent patients shared more public clonotypes among themselves (around 2,700) than newly diagnosed patients did (roughly 910). Compared with newly diagnosed patients, persistent Graves' disease patients had lower TCR Shannon entropy and fewer highly expanded clones, which suggests clonal expansion.

This receptor was obtained from a woman aged 35 to 49 with Graves disease. Donor details come from another sample of the same person, matched by shared clones. The chain links TRBV12-3 or TRBV12-4 with TRBJ1-2; no D gene is confidently identified. The specimen was peripheral blood mononuclear cells (PBMCs), collected when the disease was refractory, from a patient treated with antithyroid drugs. The CDR3 is CASSLNDSEDTF. At the DNA level, the sequence is TGTGCCAGCAGTTTAAACGATTCCGAGGACACCTTC.